Presented here are 14 T cell receptor beta chains from one specimen sequenced in a study of response to subunit inactivated influenza vaccine (dated by TCRdb to the late 2010s). The library came from RT-PCR. Sequencing took place on an Illumina HiSeq 2500. The public reads were reanalyzed by TCRdb: fastp trimming at Q25, MiXCR alignment, in-frame beta chains only. Merged by CDR3 protein, the rows form single entries marked with the most common genes and DNA. The sample contains 530,000 or so distinct CDR3 sequences, about 10% of them found a single time. About a tenth of the sample comes from the top ten. The sequencing here drew on PBMCs from blood, taken on the day of vaccination. The receptors derive from a man in his fifties who received an inactivated influenza vaccine. Donor details come from another sample of the same person, matched by shared clones.

This clonotype was seen repeatedly, ten times or more. V gene TRBV12-3 or TRBV12-4 combines with J gene TRBJ2-2; D call uncertain. V lost 4 bases and J lost 8, with 8 bases in between. The CDR3 loop spans 12 amino acids. As DNA, the CDR3 is TGTGCCAGCAGTTCCAGGACGGGGGAGCTGTTTTTT. Residues: CASSSRTGELFF.

The V and J genes are TRBV5-1 and TRBJ2-2, with D maybe TRBD1 (6 bases). Germline CDR1 reads SGHRS; CDR2 reads YFSETQ. The CDR3 is made up of 13 amino acids. Trimming shortened V by 4 bases and J by 7 bases, and 11 bases separated the two germline ends. CDR3 sequence (DNA): TGCGCCAGCAGCGCCGGGACAATCGGGGAGCTGTTTTTT. Protein: CASSAGTIGELFF.

Points on this clonotype: A much bigger clone sits one base away, suggesting this may be a read error. The chain carries TRBV7-2 and TRBJ2-1, with D possibly being TRBD2 (5 bases). This CDR3 is 15 amino acids long. The germline V gene has CDR1 SGHTA and CDR2 FQGNSA. CDR3 sequence: CGSSLERNSYNEQFF. CDR3 DNA sequence: TGTGGCAGCAGCTTAGAGCGGAACTCCTACAATGAGCAGTTCTTC.

The V call is TRBV12-3 or TRBV12-4, the J call TRBJ2-7; 10 positions match TRBD2. The CDR3 sequence is 16 residues long. J lost 3 bases, V lost 4 bases, and 9 bases had no gene match. The CDR3 is CASSSSPGLAVYEQYF. The CDR3, as DNA: TGTGCCAGCAGTTCCTCTCCCGGACTAGCGGTCTACGAGCAGTACTTC.

In regard to this clonotype: At one end the junction does not follow the germline gene, possibly because of a read error. The rearrangement links TRBV10-3 to TRBJ2-6; D may correspond to TRBD1 or TRBD2 (5 bases each). Germline-derived CDR1 and CDR2 are ENHRY and SYGVKD. The CDR3 is 17 residues long. The CDR3 region is CAISNPGRGDGANVLIF. The CDR3 DNA reads TGTGCCATCAGTAACCCGGGGAGAGGAGACGGGGCCAACGTCCTGATTTTC.

The gene calls are TRBV12-3 or TRBV12-4 and TRBJ1-5; no clear D gene. V lost 3 bases to trimming and J lost 1 base, with 10 bases between them. This CDR3 is built from 15 residues. The CDR3, as DNA: TGTGCCAGCAGTTTGTACAGAGACAGCAATCAGCCCCAGCATTTT. Protein product: CASSLYRDSNQPQHF.

This clonotype was seen a few times. The J gene is TRBJ2-7, the V gene TRBV4-1, with D perhaps matching TRBD2 (5 bases). CDR3 size: 17 residues. Germline CDR1 and CDR2: MGHRA and YSYEKL. V dropped 1 base and J dropped 2 bases, with 18 bases sitting between them. CDR3 residues: CASSQAPPRGSTYEQYF. DNA of the CDR3: TGCGCCAGCAGCCAAGCCCCACCCCGGGGAAGCACCTACGAGCAGTACTTC.

This clonotype has more than one count but fewer than ten. The J gene is TRBJ2-5, the V gene TRBV20-1; D call uncertain. This CDR3 is 14 amino acids long. The V end was cut by 6 bases, the J end by 4 bases, with 18 bases between. The germline V gene has CDR1 DFQATT and CDR2 SNEGSKA (reference sequence). The CDR3 sequence: CSARAIGGGETQYF. CDR3 nucleotide sequence: TGCAGTGCCCGGGCAATTGGCGGTGGAGAGACCCAGTACTTC.

In this sample, this clonotype turned up a few times. This chain joins TRBV5-5 and TRBJ2-5; 12 bases map to TRBD2. Germline CDR1 reads SGHKS; CDR2 reads YYEKEE (reference sequence). The junction had 4 bases not matched to a gene; V was cut back by 0 bases and J by 4 bases. The CDR3 runs 16 residues. For the CDR3, the DNA is TGTGCCAGCAGCTTGGAAGGACTAGCGGGGCCAGAGACCCAGTACTTC. This encodes CASSLEGLAGPETQYF.

This clonotype was observed a few times. The chain combines TRBV5-1 with TRBJ1-4; D may be TRBD1 (5 bases). The V end lost 2 bases, the J end lost 4 bases, and 12 bases lay between the germline ends. CDR1 SGHRS and CDR2 YFSETQ come from the germline V gene. This CDR3 spans 15 amino acids. CDR3 amino acids: CASSFGGGNNEKLFF. The CDR3 DNA reads as TGCGCCAGCAGCTTCGGTGGGGGGAATAATGAAAAACTGTTTTTT.

This sequence joins TRBV7-9 and TRBJ1-5; D might be TRBD1 (5 bases). CDR3 length: 16 amino acids. Per the germline V gene, CDR1 is SEHNR and CDR2 is FQNEAQ (reference sequence). The germline V and J ends were trimmed by 1 base and 6 bases, with 16 bases remaining between them. The DNA for the CDR3 is TGTGCCAGCAGCTTAGGAGGAGCAGGGATGGGTCAGCCCCAGCATTTT. Translating gives CASSLGGAGMGQPQHF.

The genes are TRBV20-1 and TRBJ2-5; D is possibly TRBD2 (7 bases). The germline V gene encodes CDR1 DFQATT and CDR2 SNEGSKA (reference sequence). The germline V and J ends were trimmed by 4 bases and 5 bases, with 14 bases remaining between them. There are 13 residues in the CDR3. The CDR3 reads CSANRGARETQYF. Written as DNA, the CDR3 is TGCAGTGCTAACCGGGGGGCCAGGGAGACCCAGTACTTC.

The J gene is TRBJ1-2, the V gene TRBV7-9, with no clear D. Germline V gives CDR1 SEHNR, CDR2 FQNEAQ (reference sequence). Trimming shortened V by 1 base and J by 8 bases, and 11 bases separated the two germline ends. The length of the CDR3 is 13 residues. This chain's CDR3 is CASSLDTVYGYTF. CDR3 bases: TGTGCCAGCAGCTTAGACACCGTTTACGGCTACACCTTC.

The genes are TRBV7-2 and TRBJ1-1; D remains unclear. This CDR3 spans 12 amino acids. V gave up 1 base and J gave up 14 bases, with 14 bases separating them. Germline V gene lookup returns CDR1 SGHTA and CDR2 FQGNSA. The CDR3 bases are TGTGCCAGCAGCTTAGGTACGAGGGCCAAATTCTTT. Its translation is CASSLGTRAKFF.